This note documents a single TCR beta chain sequence. These data belong to a study of blood T cell repertoires in COVID-19. The overall study: Collection of acute and convalescent COVID-19 samples took place in the United States, Italy and Spain. The cDNA or gDNA used as material had been derived from T cells, B-cell-depleted T cells, or PBMCs.

Source study methods: Estimated nucleated cell counts came from reference gene primer amplification. The method was immunoSEQ multiplex PCR; TCRdb's version includes in-frame clones alone and lacks a portion of them. V, J and clone size are those of that table, while D and trimming were read from the DNA. The sample lists 250,000 to 300,000 clones; about nine tenths were seen once. The TCR originated in a man aged 45-60 years with acute or convalescent COVID-19. Sequenced input: peripheral blood.

CDR3: CASSLRPGQGTSPLHF. The CDR3 DNA sequence: TGTGCCAGCAGCTTACGTCCGGGACAGGGCACTTCACCCCTCCACTTT. This chain links TRBV7-3 with TRBJ1-6; 9 bases are shared with TRBD1. J lost 9 bases, V lost 2 bases, and 8 bases had no gene match. The CDR3 extends over 16 amino acids. The V gene's germline CDR1 is SGHTA and CDR2 FQGTGA. The full variable domain, in which reference TRBV7-3 and TRBJ1-6 provide the parts outside the CDR3, is GAGVSQTPSNKVTEKGKYVELRCDPISGHTALYWYRQSLGQGPEFLIYFQGTGAADDSGLPNDRFFAVRPEGSVSTLKIQRTERGDSAVYLCASSLRPGQGTSPLHFGNGTRLTVT.